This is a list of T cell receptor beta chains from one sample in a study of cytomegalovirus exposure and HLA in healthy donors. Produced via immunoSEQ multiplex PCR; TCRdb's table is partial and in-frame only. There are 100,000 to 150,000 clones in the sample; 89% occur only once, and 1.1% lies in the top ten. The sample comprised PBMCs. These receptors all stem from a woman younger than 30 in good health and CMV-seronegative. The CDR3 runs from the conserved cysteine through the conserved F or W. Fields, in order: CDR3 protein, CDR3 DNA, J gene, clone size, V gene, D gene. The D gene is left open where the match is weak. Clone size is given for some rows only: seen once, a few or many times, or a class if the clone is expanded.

CDR3 protein: CASSKGVSYNEQFF
CDR3 DNA: TGTGCCAGCAGTAAAGGGGTTTCCTACAATGAGCAGTTCTTC
J gene: TRBJ2-1
clone size: .
V gene: TRBV28
D gene: .

CDR3 protein: CASSGGQGVSNQPQHF
CDR3 DNA: TGTGCCAGCAGTGGGGGACAGGGGGTTAGCAATCAGCCCCAGCATTTT
J gene: TRBJ1-5
clone size: .
V gene: TRBV6-1
D gene: TRBD1

CDR3 protein: CASSFESRDRGSWEQFF
CDR3 DNA: TGCGCCAGCAGCTTTGAATCCCGGGACAGGGGGTCCTGGGAGCAGTTCTTC
J gene: TRBJ2-1
clone size: .
V gene: TRBV5-1
D gene: TRBD1

CDR3 protein: CASSTGLSNQPQHF
CDR3 DNA: TGTGCCAGTAGCACAGGGTTGAGCAATCAGCCCCAGCATTTT
J gene: TRBJ1-5
clone size: .
V gene: TRBV19
D gene: .

CDR3 protein: CASSPLEQYNEQFF
CDR3 DNA: TGTGCCAGCAGCCCGCTAGAGCAATACAATGAGCAGTTCTTC
J gene: TRBJ2-1
clone size: .
V gene: TRBV28
D gene: .

CDR3 protein: CASSLYVEQYF
CDR3 DNA: TGTGCCAGCAGCTTATATGTCGAGCAGTACTTC
J gene: TRBJ2-7
clone size: .
V gene: TRBV6-1
D gene: .

CDR3 protein: CASSSLAGGDNEQFF
CDR3 DNA: TGTGCCAGCAGTTCGCTAGCGGGGGGGGACAATGAGCAGTTCTTC
J gene: TRBJ2-1
clone size: .
V gene: TRBV6-5
D gene: TRBD2

CDR3 protein: CASSLGADGTDTQYF
CDR3 DNA: TGCGCCAGCAGCTTGGGAGCGGATGGCACAGATACGCAGTATTTT
J gene: TRBJ2-3
clone size: .
V gene: TRBV5-1
D gene: .

CDR3 protein: CASSQGDAAVKGADTQYF
CDR3 DNA: TGTGCCAGCAGCCAGGGGGACGCGGCAGTGAAGGGGGCAGATACGCAGTATTTT
J gene: TRBJ2-3
clone size: few
V gene: TRBV16
D gene: .

CDR3 protein: CSVGSPGGWYGYTF
CDR3 DNA: TGCAGCGTTGGAAGCCCCGGGGGTTGGTATGGCTACACCTTC
J gene: TRBJ1-2
clone size: .
V gene: TRBV29-1
D gene: .

CDR3 protein: CASSLGQDVGYTF
CDR3 DNA: TGCGCCAGCAGCTTGGGTCAGGATGTAGGCTACACCTTC
J gene: TRBJ1-2
clone size: .
V gene: TRBV5-1
D gene: .

CDR3 protein: CATSLWSTGWGYTF
CDR3 DNA: TGTGCCACCAGCCTTTGGAGTACAGGTTGGGGCTACACCTTC
J gene: TRBJ1-2
clone size: .
V gene: TRBV15
D gene: .

CDR3 protein: CASSGLAGPSYEQYF
CDR3 DNA: TGTGCCAGCAGTGGGTTAGCGGGCCCCTCCTACGAGCAGTACTTC
J gene: TRBJ2-7
clone size: .
V gene: TRBV28
D gene: TRBD2

CDR3 protein: CASSIRGLNTEAFF
CDR3 DNA: TGTGCCAGTAGTATACGCGGGTTGAACACTGAAGCTTTCTTT
J gene: TRBJ1-1
clone size: .
V gene: TRBV19
D gene: .

CDR3 protein: CATSRVAGGPGANVLTF
CDR3 DNA: TGTGCCACCAGCAGAGTAGCGGGAGGGCCTGGGGCCAACGTCCTGACTTTC
J gene: TRBJ2-6
clone size: .
V gene: TRBV15
D gene: TRBD2

CDR3 protein: CASSFQSNQPQHF
CDR3 DNA: TGTGCCAGCAGCTTCCAAAGCAATCAGCCCCAGCATTTT
J gene: TRBJ1-5
clone size: .
V gene: TRBV7-2
D gene: .

CDR3 protein: CASSIWQNTEAFF
CDR3 DNA: TGTGCCAGTAGTATTTGGCAGAACACTGAAGCTTTCTTT
J gene: TRBJ1-1
clone size: .
V gene: TRBV19
D gene: .

CDR3 protein: CASSPPGLPQYEQYF
CDR3 DNA: TGTGCCAGCTCACCACCGGGACTACCCCAGTACGAGCAGTACTTC
J gene: TRBJ2-7
clone size: .
V gene: TRBV18
D gene: TRBD2

CDR3 protein: CASSQAPGGNTIYF
CDR3 DNA: TGTGCCAGCAGCCAAGCCCCCGGTGGAAACACCATATATTTT
J gene: TRBJ1-3
clone size: .
V gene: TRBV14
D gene: .

CDR3 protein: CASSHREKGQPQHF
CDR3 DNA: TGTGCCAGCTCCCACAGGGAAAAGGGGCAGCCCCAGCATTTT
J gene: TRBJ1-5
clone size: .
V gene: TRBV18
D gene: .

CDR3 protein: CASRAQLNEQFF
CDR3 DNA: TGTGCCAGCAGAGCACAGCTAAATGAGCAGTTCTTC
J gene: TRBJ2-1
clone size: .
V gene: TRBV28
D gene: .

CDR3 protein: CATSRGTMGDRENQPQHF
CDR3 DNA: TGTGCCACCAGCAGGGGCACTATGGGGGACAGGGAAAATCAGCCCCAGCATTTT
J gene: TRBJ1-5
clone size: few
V gene: TRBV15
D gene: TRBD1

CDR3 protein: CASSVTGLDTEAFF
CDR3 DNA: TGTGCCAGCAGCGTGACAGGGTTGGACACTGAAGCTTTCTTT
J gene: TRBJ1-1
clone size: .
V gene: TRBV9
D gene: TRBD1

CDR3 protein: CASSSPGDEQYF
CDR3 DNA: TGTGCCAGCAGTTCCCCCGGGGACGAGCAGTACTTC
J gene: TRBJ2-7
clone size: .
V gene: TRBV27
D gene: .

CDR3 protein: CASSLTGPNEKLFF
CDR3 DNA: TGTGCCAGCAGCCTGACAGGCCCTAATGAAAAACTGTTTTTT
J gene: TRBJ1-4
clone size: .
V gene: TRBV28
D gene: .

CDR3 protein: CASSASTGINYGYTF
CDR3 DNA: TGTGCCAGCAGTGCCTCGACAGGGATTAACTATGGCTACACCTTC
J gene: TRBJ1-2
clone size: .
V gene: TRBV2
D gene: TRBD1

CDR3 protein: CASRIQPVVTGELFF
CDR3 DNA: TGTGCCAGCCGGATACAGCCAGTAGTTACCGGGGAGCTGTTTTTT
J gene: TRBJ2-2
clone size: .
V gene: TRBV6-5
D gene: .

CDR3 protein: CASSIGSPIYGYTF
CDR3 DNA: TGTGCCAGCAGCATCGGGAGCCCGATCTATGGCTACACCTTC
J gene: TRBJ1-2
clone size: .
V gene: TRBV5-4
D gene: .

CDR3 protein: CAWSARAGVNEQYF
CDR3 DNA: TGTGCCTGGAGTGCCCGAGCCGGGGTCAACGAGCAGTACTTC
J gene: TRBJ2-7
clone size: .
V gene: TRBV30
D gene: .

CDR3 protein: CARRRSSGNTIYF
CDR3 DNA: TGTGCCAGACGACGGAGCTCTGGAAACACCATATATTTT
J gene: TRBJ1-3
clone size: .
V gene: TRBV2
D gene: .

CDR3 protein: CASRTQGDTEAFF
CDR3 DNA: TGTGCCAGCAGGACACAGGGAGACACTGAAGCTTTCTTT
J gene: TRBJ1-1
clone size: .
V gene: TRBV6-1
D gene: .

CDR3 protein: CSGRTSNEKLFF
CDR3 DNA: TGCAGCGGAAGGACATCAAATGAAAAACTGTTTTTT
J gene: TRBJ1-4
clone size: .
V gene: TRBV29-1
D gene: .

CDR3 protein: CASSLYPRTGELFF
CDR3 DNA: TGTGCCAGCAGTTTATACCCGAGAACCGGGGAGCTGTTTTTT
J gene: TRBJ2-2
clone size: .
V gene: TRBV27
D gene: .

CDR3 protein: CASSLEHGPNTEAFF
CDR3 DNA: TGTGCCAGCAGCTTAGAGCATGGGCCGAACACTGAAGCTTTCTTT
J gene: TRBJ1-1
clone size: .
V gene: TRBV11-2
D gene: .

CDR3 protein: CASTTGTGSGNTIYF
CDR3 DNA: TGTGCCAGCACCACCGGGACAGGCTCTGGAAACACCATATATTTT
J gene: TRBJ1-3
clone size: .
V gene: TRBV28
D gene: TRBD1

CDR3 protein: CAWSEGVENSPLHF
CDR3 DNA: TGTGCCTGGAGTGAGGGGGTGGAGAATTCACCCCTCCACTTT
J gene: TRBJ1-6
clone size: few
V gene: TRBV30
D gene: .